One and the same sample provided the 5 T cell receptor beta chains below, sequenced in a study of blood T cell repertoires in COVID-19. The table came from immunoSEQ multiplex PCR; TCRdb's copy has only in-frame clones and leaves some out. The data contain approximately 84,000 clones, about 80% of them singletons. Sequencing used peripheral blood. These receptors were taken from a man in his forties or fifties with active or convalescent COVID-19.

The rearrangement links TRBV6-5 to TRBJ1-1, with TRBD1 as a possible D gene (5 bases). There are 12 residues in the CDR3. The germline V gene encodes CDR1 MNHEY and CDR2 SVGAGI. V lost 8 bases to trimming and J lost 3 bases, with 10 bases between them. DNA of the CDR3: TGTGCCAGCCGATTAGGGGACACTGAAGCTTTCTTT. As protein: CASRLGDTEAFF.

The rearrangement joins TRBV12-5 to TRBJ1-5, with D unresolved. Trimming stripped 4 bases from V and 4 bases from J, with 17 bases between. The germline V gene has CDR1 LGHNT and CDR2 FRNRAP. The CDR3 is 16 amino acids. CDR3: CASGSAREGMNQPQHF. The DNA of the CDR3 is TGTGCTAGTGGTTCGGCCCGGGAGGGTATGAATCAGCCCCAGCATTTT.

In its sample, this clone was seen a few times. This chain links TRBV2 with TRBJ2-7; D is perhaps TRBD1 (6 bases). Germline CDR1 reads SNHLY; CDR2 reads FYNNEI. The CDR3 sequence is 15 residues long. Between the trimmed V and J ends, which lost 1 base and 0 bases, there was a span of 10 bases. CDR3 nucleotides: TGTGCCAGCAGTGAAGGCAGGGGTCGCTCCTACGAGCAGTACTTC. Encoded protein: CASSEGRGRSYEQYF. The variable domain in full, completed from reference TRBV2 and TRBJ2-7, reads EPEVTQTPSHQVTQMGQEVILRCVPISNHLYFYWYRQILGQKVEFLVSFYNNEISEKSEIFDDQFSVERPDGSNFTLKIRSTKLEDSAMYFCASSEGRGRSYEQYFGPGTRLTVT.

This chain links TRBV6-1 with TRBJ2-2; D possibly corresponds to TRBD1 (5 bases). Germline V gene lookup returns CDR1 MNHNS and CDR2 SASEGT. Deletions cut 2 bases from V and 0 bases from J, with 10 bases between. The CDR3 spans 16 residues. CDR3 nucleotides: TGTGCCAGCAGTGAACTTCCGGACACGAACACCGGGGAGCTGTTTTTT. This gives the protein CASSELPDTNTGELFF.

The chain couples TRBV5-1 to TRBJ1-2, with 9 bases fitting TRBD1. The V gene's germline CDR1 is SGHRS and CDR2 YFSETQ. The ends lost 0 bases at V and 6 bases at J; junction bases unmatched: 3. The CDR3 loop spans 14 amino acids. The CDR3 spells CASSLGDREDGYTF. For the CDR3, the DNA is TGCGCCAGCAGCTTGGGGGACAGGGAAGATGGCTACACCTTC. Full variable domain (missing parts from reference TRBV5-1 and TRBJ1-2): KAGVTQTPRYLIKTRGQQVTLSCSPISGHRSVSWYQQTPGQGLQFLFEYFSETQRNKGNFPGRFSGRQFSNSRSEMNVSTLELGDSALYLCASSLGDREDGYTFGSGTRLTVV.